This is a list of T cell receptor beta chains from one sample in a study of cytomegalovirus exposure and HLA in healthy donors. Clones were sequenced by immunoSEQ multiplex PCR, and TCRdb holds only the in-frame ones, with some missing. The table shows more than 150,000 clones, with roughly 77% occurring only once. The sequencing sample was made of PBMCs. These receptors were obtained from a woman under 40 in good health and CMV-seronegative. The conserved cysteine and the conserved F or W are not part of the CDR3 here. The order of the fields is V gene, CDR3 length, J gene, CDR3 protein.

V: TRBV5-1; length: 12; J: TRBJ2-3; CDR3: ASSLEPSRDTQY
V: TRBV19; length: 11; J: TRBJ2-3; CDR3: ASSRLVGDTQY
V: TRBV10-3; length: 15; J: TRBJ1-2; CDR3: AISESYRGTSEDGYT
V: TRBV5-1; length: 11; J: TRBJ1-4; CDR3: ASRRETNEKLF
V: TRBV23-1; length: 13; J: TRBJ2-3; CDR3: ASSLAGGCTDTQY
V: TRBV30; length: 12; J: TRBJ2-5; CDR3: AWSVWAGVETQY
V: TRBV5-1; length: 14; J: TRBJ2-2; CDR3: ASSPIPGVNTGELF
V: TRBV4-3; length: 11; J: TRBJ2-3; CDR3: ASSPRLVDTQY
V: TRBV7-3; length: 13; J: TRBJ1-1; CDR3: ASSFMGGSNTEAF
V: TRBV6-5; length: 12; J: TRBJ1-5; CDR3: ASSSGQAGRPQH
V: TRBV7-3; length: 15; J: TRBJ2-5; CDR3: ASSPLGLAAGQETQY
V: TRBV6-1; length: 14; J: TRBJ1-1; CDR3: ASSERQQGAGTEAF
V: TRBV2; length: 10; J: TRBJ2-1; CDR3: ASSVGSHEQF
V: TRBV6-4; length: 15; J: TRBJ2-1; CDR3: ASSPSLAGASYNEQF
V: TRBV5-1; length: 13; J: TRBJ2-3; CDR3: ASSSGTGVPDTQY
V: TRBV6-6; length: 11; J: TRBJ2-5; CDR3: ASSTRGVETQY
V: TRBV4-1; length: 13; J: TRBJ1-6; CDR3: ASSQVDSRNVALH
V: TRBV14; length: 12; J: TRBJ1-2; CDR3: ASSQEVGGYGYT
V: TRBV7-2; length: 16; J: TRBJ1-4; CDR3: ASSLRGTPSGSSRKLF
V: TRBV30; length: 10; J: TRBJ1-4; CDR3: AWNRVNEKLF
V: TRBV6-6; length: 12; J: TRBJ2-7; CDR3: ASRRLAGDYEQY
V: TRBV2; length: 14; J: TRBJ1-1; CDR3: ASSEGTGIMNTEAF
V: TRBV4-1; length: 12; J: TRBJ1-5; CDR3: ASSRQGWDQPQH
V: TRBV29-1; length: 10; J: TRBJ2-3; CDR3: SVEGGTDTQY
V: TRBV9; length: 14; J: TRBJ2-1; CDR3: ASSVVALAGVDEQF
V: TRBV6-6; length: 12; J: TRBJ1-4; CDR3: ASSLTATNEKLF
V: TRBV7-9; length: 12; J: TRBJ2-1; CDR3: ASSLGTLNNEQF
V: TRBV7-2; length: 13; J: TRBJ1-2; CDR3: ASSFQGQGVDGYT
V: TRBV2; length: 12; J: TRBJ2-7; CDR3: ASSGTSGIYEQY